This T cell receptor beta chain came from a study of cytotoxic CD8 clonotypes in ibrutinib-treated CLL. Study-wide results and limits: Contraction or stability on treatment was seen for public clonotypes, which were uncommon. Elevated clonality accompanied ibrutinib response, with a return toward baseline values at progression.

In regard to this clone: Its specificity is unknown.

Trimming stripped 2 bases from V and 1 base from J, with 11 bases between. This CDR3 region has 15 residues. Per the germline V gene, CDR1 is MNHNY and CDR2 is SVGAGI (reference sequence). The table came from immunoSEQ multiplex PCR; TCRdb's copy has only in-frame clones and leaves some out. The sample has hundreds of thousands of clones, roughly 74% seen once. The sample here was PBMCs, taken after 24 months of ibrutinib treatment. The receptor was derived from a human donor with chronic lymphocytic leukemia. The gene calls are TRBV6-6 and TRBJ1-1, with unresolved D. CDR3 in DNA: TGTGCCAGCAGTTACCTCCCGCCGGGGAACACTGAAGCTTTCTTT. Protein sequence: CASSYLPPGNTEAFF.